Listed below are T cell receptor beta chains from one sample, sequenced in a study of blood T cell repertoires in COVID-19. TCRdb's copy holds only in-frame clones and misses some; the assay was immunoSEQ multiplex PCR. The table lists approximately 290,000 clones, approximately 85% of them singletons, with 0.7% to 0.9% in the top ten. The specimen sequenced was peripheral blood. These receptors all stem from a human donor with COVID-19, enrolled during active disease. The donor label of this sample is uncertain. CDR3s include the opening cysteine and the closing phenylalanine or tryptophan. Each record gives: CDR3 protein, CDR3 DNA, CDR3 length, V gene, D gene, clone size, J gene. A D gene is named only where the DNA matches it firmly. Clone sizes are given selectively: once, few, many, or a class where the clone is expanded.

CASNNVAGEGNEQFF | TGTGCCAGCAACAATGTAGCGGGAGAGGGCAATGAGCAGTTCTTC | 15 | TRBV2 | TRBD2 | few | TRBJ2-1
CSARDLEQYF | TGCAGTGCTAGAGATCTCGAGCAGTACTTC | 10 | TRBV20-1 | . | . | TRBJ2-7
CASSARGPLDTGELFF | TGTGCCAGCAGTGCCCGGGGTCCACTGGACACCGGGGAGCTGTTTTTT | 16 | TRBV6-2/TRBV6-3 | . | once | TRBJ2-2
CASSQGDSRRAYGYTF | TGCGCCAGCAGCCAAGGGGACTCTCGACGAGCCTATGGCTACACCTTC | 16 | TRBV4-3 | . | . | TRBJ1-2
CASSVGLAASYEQYF | TGTGCCAGCTCCGTGGGACTAGCGGCCTCCTACGAGCAGTACTTC | 15 | TRBV18 | TRBD2 | many | TRBJ2-7
CASRGAGYQETQYF | TGTGCCAGCAGGGGAGCGGGGTACCAAGAGACCCAGTACTTC | 14 | TRBV2 | TRBD2 | . | TRBJ2-5
CAWSRRDLALQGPPEKYEQYF | TGTGCCTGGAGTCGGAGAGACTTGGCCTTACAGGGTCCCCCCGAAAAATACGAGCAGTACTTC | 21 | TRBV30 | . | . | TRBJ2-7
CASSLSRGMNTEAFF | TGTGCCAGCAGCTTATCACGGGGTATGAACACTGAAGCTTTCTTT | 15 | TRBV7-2 | . | . | TRBJ1-1
CASSYSHSGQPQHF | TGTGCCAGCAGTTACTCGCACAGCGGGCAGCCCCAGCATTTT | 14 | TRBV6-5 | . | . | TRBJ1-5
CASSSRFPRGGELFF | TGTGCCAGCAGCTCCCGTTTTCCAAGGGGCGGGGAGCTGTTTTTT | 15 | TRBV5-6 | . | . | TRBJ2-2
CASWDSRSYGYTF | TGTGCCAGCTGGGACAGCCGATCCTATGGCTACACCTTC | 13 | TRBV28 | TRBD1 | . | TRBJ1-2
CASGREYNEQFF | TGTGCCAGCGGTAGGGAGTACAATGAGCAGTTCTTC | 12 | TRBV12-3/TRBV12-4 | . | . | TRBJ2-1
CASSYSPGQPYTEAFF | TGTGCCAGCAGTTACTCACCGGGACAGCCATACACTGAAGCTTTCTTT | 16 | TRBV6-2/TRBV6-3 | TRBD1 | . | TRBJ1-1
CASSLQGGNTGELFF | TGTGCCAGCAGCCTGCAGGGAGGCAACACCGGGGAGCTGTTTTTT | 15 | TRBV3-1/TRBV3-2 | . | once | TRBJ2-2
CASSQEASGRTDTQYF | TGCGCCAGCAGCCAAGAGGCTAGCGGGAGGACAGATACGCAGTATTTT | 16 | TRBV4-1 | TRBD2 | . | TRBJ2-3
CASRLDRGVAGELFF | TGTGCCAGCAGACTCGACAGGGGGGTCGCCGGGGAGCTGTTTTTT | 15 | TRBV28 | TRBD1 | few | TRBJ2-2
CASTTGGNNSPLHF | TGTGCCAGCACCACAGGGGGGAATAATTCACCCCTCCACTTT | 14 | TRBV6-5 | TRBD1 | . | TRBJ1-6
CASSAGTSGRIDNEQFF | TGTGCCAGTAGTGCGGGGACTAGCGGGAGGATAGACAATGAGCAGTTCTTC | 17 | TRBV19 | TRBD2 | . | TRBJ2-1
CASSLVRDGYTF | TGTGCCAGCAGCTTGGTCAGGGATGGCTACACCTTC | 12 | TRBV7-9 | . | . | TRBJ1-2
CASQRGAGGRGNEQFF | TGTGCCAGCCAGCGGGGAGCTGGGGGACGGGGAAATGAGCAGTTCTTC | 16 | TRBV3-1/TRBV3-2 | TRBD2 | few | TRBJ2-1
CASRYSSGANVLTF | TGTGCCAGCAGATATAGCTCTGGGGCCAACGTCCTGACTTTC | 14 | TRBV2 | . | . | TRBJ2-6
CASSHGGGRRNTIYF | TGTGCCAGCAGTCACGGCGGAGGCAGGAGAAACACCATATATTTT | 15 | TRBV6-5 | . | . | TRBJ1-3
CASILGGGRQPQHF | TGTGCCAGCATCCTCGGGGGGGGACGGCAGCCCCAGCATTTT | 14 | TRBV28 | . | . | TRBJ1-5
CASSRDTVNSPLHF | TGCGCCAGCAGCAGGGACACGGTAAATTCACCCCTCCACTTT | 14 | TRBV5-1 | . | . | TRBJ1-6
CASSLGDSEAFF | TGTGCCAGCTCACTAGGGGACAGTGAAGCTTTCTTT | 12 | TRBV18 | TRBD1 | . | TRBJ1-1
CASSQEGGGKTEAFF | TGCGCCAGCAGCCAAGAAGGGGGTGGGAAGACTGAAGCTTTCTTT | 15 | TRBV4-3 | . | . | TRBJ1-1
CASSLYRGNFNEQFF | TGCGCCAGCAGCCTCTACAGGGGTAATTTTAATGAGCAGTTCTTC | 15 | TRBV4-1 | TRBD1 | . | TRBJ2-1
CASSLGTSSSGNTIYF | TGTGCCAGCAGTTTGGGGACATCGAGCTCTGGAAACACCATATATTTT | 16 | TRBV6-5 | . | once | TRBJ1-3